The 8 T cell receptor beta chains listed next were all sequenced from one sample in a study of CD8 T cells in Susac syndrome (dated by TCRdb to 2018 to 2020). The library was built by means of the immunoSEQ multiplex PCR assay. RNA was extracted with the RNeasy kit and about 0.5 to 1 ug was reverse transcribed using random hexamers. TCRdb took the public reads, trimmed them with fastp at Q25, ran MiXCR for clone calling and kept in-frame beta chains. CDR3 protein sequences are deduplicated, and each keeps its most common genes and DNA. The sample table lists a few hundred thousand distinct CDR3 sequences, approximately 85% of them with a count of one. The ten top clones hold approximately 0.11% of the sample. What was sequenced was CD8+ T cells from PBMCs. All receptors derive from a human donor with multiple sclerosis.

This chain joins TRBV6-1 and TRBJ2-3; no clear D gene. The germline V gene has CDR1 MNHNS and CDR2 SASEGT. Trimming left V 3 bases short and J 1 base short, with 8 bases between. The CDR3 is 14 amino acids. The CDR3 coding sequence is TGTGCCAGCAGTGATATCTACGGCACAGATACGCAGTATTTT. This translates into CASSDIYGTDTQYF.

This CDR3 is CASSLPPGRDRRETQYF. For the CDR3, the DNA is TGTGCCAGCAGCCTTCCGCCGGGCAGGGATAGGAGAGAGACCCAGTACTTC. The genes are TRBV27 and TRBJ2-5; possible D gene TRBD1, 5 bases. Germline CDR1 is MNHEY and CDR2 is SMNVEV (reference sequence). V was clipped by 6 bases and J by 4 bases, with 24 bases between them. The CDR3 spans 17 residues.

The chain links TRBV7-8 to TRBJ2-7; D is ambiguous. The germline V and J ends were trimmed by 2 bases and 5 bases, with 10 bases remaining between them. CDR3 size: 13 residues. From germline, CDR1 is SGHVS and CDR2 FQNEAQ. For the CDR3, the DNA is TGTGCCAGCAGCTTATTCGAGGTCCACGAGCAGTACTTC. It codes for CASSLFEVHEQYF.

The V gene is TRBV12-5, the J gene TRBJ1-1; no clear D gene. The V gene's germline CDR1 is LGHNT and CDR2 FRNRAP. CDR3 size: 15 residues. V lost 0 bases and J 4 bases, leaving 12 bases between the germline ends. The DNA for the CDR3 is TGTGCTAGTGGTTTGGTCCGGTACTTAGGCACTGAAGCTTTCTTT. Its translation is CASGLVRYLGTEAFF. Complete variable domain (other parts from reference TRBV12-5 and TRBJ1-1): DARVTQTPRHKVTEMGQEVTMRCQPILGHNTVFWYRQTMMQGLELLAYFRNRAPLDDSGMPKDRFSAEMPDATLATLKIQPSEPRDSAVYFCASGLVRYLGTEAFFGQGTRLTVV.

The chain couples TRBV7-9 to TRBJ2-1; D remains unclear. Trimming removed 2 bases from V and 8 bases from J, with 7 bases in between. The CDR3 covers 12 residues. Per the germline V gene, CDR1 is SEHNR and CDR2 is FQNEAQ (reference sequence). CDR3 DNA: TGTGCCAGCAGCTTACCAGGAGATGAGCAGTTCTTC. It specifies CASSLPGDEQFF.

The chain carries TRBV28 and TRBJ1-5, with 8 bases lining up with TRBD1. The CDR3 is 15 amino acids. V trimming: 6 bases; J trimming: 7 bases; junction bases outside the gene matches: 11. The germline V gene has CDR1 MDHEN and CDR2 SYDVKM. CDR3: CASSLQGEVNQPQHF. CDR3 nucleotides: TGTGCCAGCAGCCTACAGGGGGAAGTCAACCAGCCCCAGCATTTT.

The CDR3 region is CASRYPSGFGDEQFF. CDR3 DNA sequence: TGTGCCAGCCGCTACCCTAGTGGGTTCGGGGATGAGCAGTTCTTC. The rearrangement joins TRBV28 to TRBJ2-1, with a tentative D call TRBD2 (5 bases). Per germline, CDR1 MDHEN and CDR2 SYDVKM. CDR3 length: 15 residues. The V end was cut by 8 bases, the J end by 8 bases, with 22 bases between. Supplemented by reference TRBV28 and TRBJ2-1, the full variable domain reads DVKVTQSSRYLVKRTGEKVFLECVQDMDHENMFWYRQDPGLGLRLIYFSYDVKMKEKGDIPEGYSVSREKKERFSLILESASTNQTSMYLCASRYPSGFGDEQFFGPGTRLTVL.

The chain uses TRBV27 and TRBJ2-5; D might be TRBD1 or TRBD2, each matching 5 bases. Germline CDR1 is MNHEY and CDR2 is SMNVEV (reference sequence). The CDR3 is 16 residues long. V lost 2 bases and J lost 3, with 16 bases in between. CDR3 nucleotide sequence: TGTGCCAGCAGTTTAGTAAGGGGAGCCGAGGAAGAGACCCAGTACTTC. Translating it yields CASSLVRGAEEETQYF.